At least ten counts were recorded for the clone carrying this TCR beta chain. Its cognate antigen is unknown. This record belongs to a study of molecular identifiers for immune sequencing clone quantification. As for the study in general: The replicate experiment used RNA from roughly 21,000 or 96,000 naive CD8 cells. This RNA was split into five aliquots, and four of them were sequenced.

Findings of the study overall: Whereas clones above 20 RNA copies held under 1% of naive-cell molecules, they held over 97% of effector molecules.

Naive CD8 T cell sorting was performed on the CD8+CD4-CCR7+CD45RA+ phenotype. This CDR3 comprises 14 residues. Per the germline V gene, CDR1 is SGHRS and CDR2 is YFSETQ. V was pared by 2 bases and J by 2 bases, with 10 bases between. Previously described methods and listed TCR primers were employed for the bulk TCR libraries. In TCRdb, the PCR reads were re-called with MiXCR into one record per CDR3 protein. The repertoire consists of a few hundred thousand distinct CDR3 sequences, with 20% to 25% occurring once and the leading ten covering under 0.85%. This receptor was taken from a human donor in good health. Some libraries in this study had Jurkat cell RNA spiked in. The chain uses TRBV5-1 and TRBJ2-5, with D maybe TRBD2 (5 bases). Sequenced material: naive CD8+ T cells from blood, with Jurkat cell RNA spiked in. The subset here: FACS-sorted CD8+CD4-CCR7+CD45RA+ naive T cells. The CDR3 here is CASSFFGEQETQYF. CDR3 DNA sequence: TGCGCCAGCAGCTTTTTCGGGGAACAAGAGACCCAGTACTTC.